A selection of T cell receptor beta chains follows, all from one sample in a study of T cells in Graves' hyperthyroidism and ophthalmopathy. TCRdb re-called the multiplex PCR reads with MiXCR, one entry per CDR3 protein. The data contain approximately 620,000 distinct CDR3 sequences, approximately 15% of them singletons. The sequenced material came from blood. The receptors shown here come from a woman aged 25 to 39 with Graves' hyperthyroidism that later progressed to Graves' ophthalmopathy. Each CDR3 is given with its conserved first and last residue. Fields, in order: clone size, V gene, J gene, CDR3 protein. Expanded clones get a size class; other rows say once, few or many, or leave the size out.

few	TRBV5-1	TRBJ2-7	CASSFLAGYEQYF
few	TRBV6-2/TRBV6-3	TRBJ2-1	CASSYGGGGLNEQFF
.	TRBV6-2/TRBV6-3	TRBJ2-3	CASHISSTDTQYF
few	TRBV4-3	TRBJ2-1	CASSQGLDNEQFF
many	TRBV7-3	TRBJ2-5	CASSQGLAGGVETQYF
.	TRBV25-1	TRBJ1-5	CASIPCDRDRGLVGENQPQHF
.	TRBV5-1	TRBJ2-3	CASRLMYSLSTDTQYF
.	TRBV28	TRBJ1-2	CASSSPLFGSSMSNHGYTF
many	TRBV27	TRBJ2-7	CASSFLGQGAYEQYF
many	TRBV7-9	TRBJ1-6	CASSLESPLHF
many	TRBV7-2	TRBJ2-7	CASSLGGTDPYEQYF
many	TRBV20-1	TRBJ2-1	CSARGGRPYNEQFF
many	TRBV6-5	TRBJ1-1	CASSYIGTLNTEAFF
many	TRBV25-1	TRBJ2-5	CATSGQETQYF
many	TRBV30	TRBJ1-2	CAWSVAYFGYTF
many	TRBV19	TRBJ2-5	CASSPARYQETQYF
many	TRBV12-3/TRBV12-4	TRBJ2-7	CASSFEGWYEQYF
.	TRBV7-8	TRBJ2-7	CASSFEDFRRVIYYEQYF
many	TRBV27	TRBJ2-7	CASSLRGTYEQYF
many	TRBV5-1	TRBJ2-5	CASSGLGEFGETQYF
.	TRBV3-1	TRBJ1-5	CASSQAVRQDLDQPQHF
many	TRBV30	TRBJ2-7	CAWSAGSYEQYF
many	TRBV20-1	TRBJ2-7	CSARTLAGLNEQYF
many	TRBV28	TRBJ2-3	CASSSPHGTSTDTQYF
.	TRBV27	TRBJ2-2	CASSSSGRNTGELFF
many	TRBV19	TRBJ1-3	CASVRQGMFSGNTIYF
many	TRBV24-1	TRBJ2-1	CATSEPGISYNEQFF
.	TRBV6-1	TRBJ1-1	CASSPAGGQYTEAFF
few	TRBV18	TRBJ2-7	CASSPTRDSRYEQYF
many	TRBV7-2	TRBJ2-7	CASSGGGGAREQYF
many	TRBV2	TRBJ1-2	CASSEVYGYTF
many	TRBV19	TRBJ1-2	CASSRTWGGEYGYTF
.	TRBV9	TRBJ2-1	CASSVAAGVGYEQFF
few	TRBV5-4	TRBJ2-1	CASSGRQGPPEQFF
many	TRBV3-1	TRBJ1-1	CASSRQGGAGVDGTEAFF
many	TRBV15	TRBJ1-5	CATSRQDTLSNQPQHF
many	TRBV20-1	TRBJ2-3	CSARDLWSGSGNPSTQYF